The present entry profiles one T cell receptor (beta chain) with its context. The record originates from a study of blood T cell repertoires in COVID-19. Background on the study: Samples of COVID-19 (acute and convalescent) were obtained from the United States, Italy and Spain. T cells, B-cell-depleted T cells, or PBMCs supplied cDNA or gDNA.

Germline V gene lookup returns CDR1 SGHRS and CDR2 YFSETQ. CDR3 size: 16 residues. J was trimmed by 4 bases and V by 6 bases; bases with no gene match: 9. Original processing methods: Nucleated cell number was recorded as an estimate derived from reference gene primer amplification. The assay was immunoSEQ multiplex PCR, and TCRdb's table has in-frame clones only and misses some. D and trimming were read from the DNA, whereas the V and J calls and clone size are those reported in that table. The sample carries fewer than 150,000 clones, about 90% recorded once. The sequence derives from a woman older than 75 with acute or convalescent COVID-19. Sequencing was carried out using peripheral blood. The chain combines TRBV5-1 with TRBJ2-5, with 13 bases lining up with TRBD2. CDR3 loop: CASNPLAGGPLETQYF. The CDR3 region has the DNA TGCGCCAGCAACCCACTAGCGGGGGGGCCATTAGAGACCCAGTACTTC.